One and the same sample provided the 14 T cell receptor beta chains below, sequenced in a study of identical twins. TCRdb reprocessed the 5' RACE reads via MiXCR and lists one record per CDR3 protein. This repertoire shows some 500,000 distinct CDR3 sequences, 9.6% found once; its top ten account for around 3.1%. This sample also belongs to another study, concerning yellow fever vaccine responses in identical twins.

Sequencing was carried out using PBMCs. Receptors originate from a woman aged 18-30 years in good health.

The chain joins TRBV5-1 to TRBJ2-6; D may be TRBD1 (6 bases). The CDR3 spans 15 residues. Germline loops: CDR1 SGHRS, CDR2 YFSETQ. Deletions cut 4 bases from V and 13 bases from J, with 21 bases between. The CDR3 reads CASSPIQGQVSVLTF. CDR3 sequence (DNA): TGCGCCAGCAGCCCCATACAGGGACAAGTTAGTGTCCTGACTTTC.

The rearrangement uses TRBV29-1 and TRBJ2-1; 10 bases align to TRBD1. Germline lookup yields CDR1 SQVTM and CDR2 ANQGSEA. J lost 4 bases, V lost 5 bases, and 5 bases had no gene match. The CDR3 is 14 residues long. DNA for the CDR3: TGCAGCGTTCCGGGACAGGGGATTTACAATGAGCAGTTCTTC. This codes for CSVPGQGIYNEQFF.

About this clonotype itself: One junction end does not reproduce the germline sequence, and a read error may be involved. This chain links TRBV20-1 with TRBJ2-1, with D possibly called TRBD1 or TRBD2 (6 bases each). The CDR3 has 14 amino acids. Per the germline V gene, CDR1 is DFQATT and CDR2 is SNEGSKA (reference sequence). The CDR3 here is CRARDSGRGNEQFF. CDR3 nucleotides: TGCAGAGCTAGGGACTCCGGCAGGGGCAATGAGCAGTTCTTC.

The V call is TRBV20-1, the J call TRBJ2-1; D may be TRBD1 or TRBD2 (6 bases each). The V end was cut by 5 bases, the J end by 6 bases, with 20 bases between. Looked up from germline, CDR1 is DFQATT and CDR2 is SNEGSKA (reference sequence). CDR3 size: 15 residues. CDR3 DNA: TGCAGTGCTGGGAAAGTCGGGGGCGACGTCAATGAGCAGTTCTTC. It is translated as CSAGKVGGDVNEQFF.

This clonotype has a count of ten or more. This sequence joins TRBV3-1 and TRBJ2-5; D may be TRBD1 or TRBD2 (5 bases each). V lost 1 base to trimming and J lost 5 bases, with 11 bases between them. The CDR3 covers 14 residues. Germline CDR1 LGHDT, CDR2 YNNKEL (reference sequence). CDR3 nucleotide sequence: TGTGCCAGCAGCCAAGGGGGGATCGGCGAGACCCAGTACTTC. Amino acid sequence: CASSQGGIGETQYF.

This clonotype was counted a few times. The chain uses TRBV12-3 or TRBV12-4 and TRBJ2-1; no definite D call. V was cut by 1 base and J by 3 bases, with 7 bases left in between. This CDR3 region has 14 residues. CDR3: CASSLDTIYNEQFF. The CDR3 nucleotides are TGTGCCAGCAGTTTAGACACCATCTACAATGAGCAGTTCTTC.

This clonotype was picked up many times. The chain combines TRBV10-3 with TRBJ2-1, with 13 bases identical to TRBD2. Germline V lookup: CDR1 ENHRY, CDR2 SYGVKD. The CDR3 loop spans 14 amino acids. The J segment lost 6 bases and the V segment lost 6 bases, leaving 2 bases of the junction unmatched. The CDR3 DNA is TGTGCCATCAGCGGGACTAGCGGGGCCAATGAGCAGTTCTTC. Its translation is CAISGTSGANEQFF.

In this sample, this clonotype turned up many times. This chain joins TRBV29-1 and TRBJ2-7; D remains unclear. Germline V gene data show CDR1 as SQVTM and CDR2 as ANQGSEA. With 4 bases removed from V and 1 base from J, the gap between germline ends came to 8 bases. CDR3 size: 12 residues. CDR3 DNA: TGCAGCGTTGTCGTCTTTTCCTACGAGCAGTACTTC. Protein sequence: CSVVVFSYEQYF.

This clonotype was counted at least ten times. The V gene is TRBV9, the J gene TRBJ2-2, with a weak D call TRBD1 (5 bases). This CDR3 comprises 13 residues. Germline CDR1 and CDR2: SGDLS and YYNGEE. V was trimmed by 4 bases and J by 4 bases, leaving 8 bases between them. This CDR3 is CASSQGTTGELFF. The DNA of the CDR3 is TGTGCCAGCAGCCAGGGTACCACCGGGGAGCTGTTTTTT.

The DNA of the CDR3 is TGCAGTGCTGATCAAGCGGAAAGCTCCTACAATGAGCAGTTCTTC. Residues: CSADQAESSYNEQFF. This rearrangement joins TRBV20-1 to TRBJ2-1, with D perhaps TRBD2 (5 bases). Deletions cut 5 bases from V and 0 bases from J, with 14 bases between. Germline V gene lookup returns CDR1 DFQATT and CDR2 SNEGSKA (reference sequence). CDR3 length: 15 residues.

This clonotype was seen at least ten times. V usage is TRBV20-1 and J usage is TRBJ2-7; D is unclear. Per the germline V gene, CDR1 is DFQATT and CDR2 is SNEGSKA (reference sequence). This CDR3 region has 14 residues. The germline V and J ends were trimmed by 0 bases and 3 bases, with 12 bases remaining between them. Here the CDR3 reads CSARDPRLGYEQYF. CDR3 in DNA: TGCAGTGCTAGAGATCCCAGACTCGGCTACGAGCAGTACTTC.

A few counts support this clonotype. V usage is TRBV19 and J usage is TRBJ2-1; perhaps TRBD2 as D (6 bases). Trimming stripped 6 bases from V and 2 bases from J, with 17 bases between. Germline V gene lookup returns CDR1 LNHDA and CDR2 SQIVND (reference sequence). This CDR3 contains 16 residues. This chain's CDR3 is CASSKLALRTYNEQFF. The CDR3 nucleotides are TGTGCCAGTAGCAAACTAGCCCTGAGAACCTACAATGAGCAGTTCTTC.

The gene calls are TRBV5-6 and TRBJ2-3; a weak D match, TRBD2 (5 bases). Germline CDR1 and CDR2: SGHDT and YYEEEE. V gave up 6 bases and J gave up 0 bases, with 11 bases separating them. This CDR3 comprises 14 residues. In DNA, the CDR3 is TGTGCCAGCACCCTCCCGGGAAGCACAGATACGCAGTATTTT. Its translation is CASTLPGSTDTQYF.

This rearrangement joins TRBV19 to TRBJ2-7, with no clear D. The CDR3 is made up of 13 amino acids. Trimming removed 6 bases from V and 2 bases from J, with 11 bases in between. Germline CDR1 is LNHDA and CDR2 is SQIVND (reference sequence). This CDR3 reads CASRRDGTYEQYF. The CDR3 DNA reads TGTGCCAGTAGGAGAGACGGTACCTACGAGCAGTACTTC.